This paragraph covers one T cell receptor beta chain sequence. Exposed study participants had met a COVID-19 case within 2 weeks before entry. Germline values: CDR1 LNHDA, CDR2 SQIVND (reference sequence). The CDR3 runs 13 residues. The V and J ends lost 8 bases and 6 bases respectively, with 16 bases between them. This specimen belongs to a study of blood T cell repertoires in COVID-19. Per the authors' pipeline: Estimation of nucleated cell counts relied on the amplification of reference gene primers. This table comes from immunoSEQ multiplex PCR, and its TCRdb copy is limited to in-frame clones, with some not included. Clone size and V and J calls were adopted from that table, with D and trimming inferred from the DNA. The sample includes more than 350,000 clones, about 88% of them seen just once.

This sequence was found in a woman aged 18-29 years who had been exposed to COVID-19. Specimen: PBMCs or T cells enriched from blood (not recorded which). The gene calls are TRBV19 and TRBJ1-2; D unclear. The CDR3 loop reads CASGEAQGNGYTF. For the CDR3, the DNA is TGTGCCAGTGGGGAGGCCCAAGGAAATGGCTACACCTTC.